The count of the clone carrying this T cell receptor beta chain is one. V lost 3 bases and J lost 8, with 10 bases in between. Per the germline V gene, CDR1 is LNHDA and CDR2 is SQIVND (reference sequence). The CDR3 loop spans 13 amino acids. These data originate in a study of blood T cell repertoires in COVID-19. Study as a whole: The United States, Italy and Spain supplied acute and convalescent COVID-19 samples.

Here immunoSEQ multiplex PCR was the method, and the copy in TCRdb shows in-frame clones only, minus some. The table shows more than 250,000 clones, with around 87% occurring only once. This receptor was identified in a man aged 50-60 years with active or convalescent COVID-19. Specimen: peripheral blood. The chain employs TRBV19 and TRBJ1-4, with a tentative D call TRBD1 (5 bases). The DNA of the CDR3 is TGTGCCAGTAGTATTTCTAGGGGCGAAAAACTGTTTTTT. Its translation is CASSISRGEKLFF.